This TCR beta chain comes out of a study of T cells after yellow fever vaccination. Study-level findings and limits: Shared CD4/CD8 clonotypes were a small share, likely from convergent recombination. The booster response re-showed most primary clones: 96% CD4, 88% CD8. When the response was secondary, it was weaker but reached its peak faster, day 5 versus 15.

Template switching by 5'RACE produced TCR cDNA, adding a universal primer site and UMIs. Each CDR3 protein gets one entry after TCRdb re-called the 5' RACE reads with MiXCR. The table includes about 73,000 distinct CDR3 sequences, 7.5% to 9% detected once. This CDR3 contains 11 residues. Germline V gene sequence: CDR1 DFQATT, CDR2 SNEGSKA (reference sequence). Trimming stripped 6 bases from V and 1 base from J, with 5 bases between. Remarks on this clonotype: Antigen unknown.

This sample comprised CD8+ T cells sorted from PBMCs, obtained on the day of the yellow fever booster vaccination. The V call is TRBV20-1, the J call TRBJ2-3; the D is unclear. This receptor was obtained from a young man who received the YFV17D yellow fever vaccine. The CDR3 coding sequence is TGCAGTGCGAAGCGCACAGATACGCAGTATTTT. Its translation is CSAKRTDTQYF.